This record concerns one T cell receptor beta chain sequence. Which antigen it targets is not known. Qualities for individual bases were not recorded, and no much larger clone is one base off. This entry comes from a study of shared clonotypes between healthy human individuals (dated by TCRdb to 2020 to 2022). Study-level background: The cohort comprised a couple of women and a few men aged 18 to 49 years. Per donor, three plates each were used for CD4 naive and CD4 memory, two for CD8 naive, and one for CD8 memory. The study deeply sequenced blood TCR repertoires of five healthy adults to estimate repertoire size and the extent of clonotype sharing between individuals. Different laboratories and diverse techniques were used to prepare libraries and sequence TCR repertoires, to increase sequencing depth and limit assay-specific biases. Between about 0.85 and 10 billion PBMCs per donor were obtained by leukapheresis.

The study at large found these results: Sharing across four donors was observed for about 5% of naive CD4, over 3% of naive CD8, 2.3% of memory CD4, and around 0.4% of memory CD8 clonotypes. The small number of donors limited the genetic and exposure-history diversity represented. Only blood was sampled, and tissue TCR repertoires likely differ from those in blood. Even with the large sequencing depth, rarefaction of the sorted-subset datasets indicated that sequencing was incomplete. Compared with non-shared clonotypes, the clonotypes found in all four sorted-subset donors had higher generation probabilities. Pairwise subsampling indicated that sequencing depth was expected to affect the degree of clonotype sharing among donors. Larger estimated clonotype richness was generally found for naive subsets than for memory subsets.

Taken from cysteine to phenylalanine, the CDR3 has 15 residues. Here the CDR3 DNA is all that survives: 45 bases in frame from base 1. V trim: 4 bases; J trim: 4 bases; unmatched bases: 9. The germline V gene yields MGHRA for CDR1 and YSYEKL for CDR2. TCR CDR3 regions were amplified from genomic DNA by multiplex PCR using the deep immunoSEQ assay. For each cell subset, the extracted genomic DNA was distributed evenly across all wells of several immunoSEQ 96-well plates, and each plate served as one replicate. Each replicate PCR for sorted subsets received about 0.2 ug genomic DNA, equal to about 30,000 T cell genomes. Purified libraries were quantified with a Qubit 3.0 fluorometer, sized on a Bioanalyzer 2100, and re-quantified with the KAPA Library Quantification kit. Every immunoSEQ 96-well plate was sequenced on a dedicated single-read 150-cycle Illumina NextSeq 550 flow cell. The original pipeline was this. Because only junctional sequences without quality scores were contained in the immunoSEQ output, filtering matching that applied to full-length reads could not be performed. To assign V/J genes and CDR3, sequences were annotated using PyIR, a Python wrapper for IgBLAST v1.9, with IMGT germline references. Reads were removed for weak V/J assignments (E-value above 1e-6), missing CDR3, stop codons, out-of-frame junctions, or ambiguous translated residues. V3J clonotypes were defined as sequences sharing an identical inferred V gene, J gene, and CDR3 amino acid sequence. The percentage overlap between two repertoires was calculated by dividing the number of shared unique clonotypes by the size of the smaller repertoire. RTK rarefaction, the Chao1 estimator, and Recon v2.1 estimates of unobserved clonotypes were used to assess repertoire richness. For all TCRbeta clonotypes obtained by the gDNA method from a handful of donors, generation probabilities were computed with OLGA. The table comes from immuneACCESS by way of TCRdb, which keeps in-frame sequences with V and J called. Part of the clones is missing from these tables; in studies checked, under half for an unresolved V gene and the rest for unknown reasons. V and J calls and clone size are as listed in that table; D and trimming were resolved from the DNA. This sample comprises 2 million to 2.5 million clones, approximately 96% of them detected only once. Of the sample, over 0.1% is held by the ten largest clones.

Healthy HIV-negative adults with no recently reported acute infections or vaccinations were included as donors. Every donor was a Caucasian adult residing in Nashville, Tennessee, USA. Magnetic negative selection was used to enrich CD4+ T cells, after which naive cells were positively selected on CD45RA and the negative fraction became the memory subset. Blood was collected by leukapheresis, and PBMCs were isolated by Ficoll-Histopaque density gradient centrifugation and then cryopreserved in liquid nitrogen vapor phase. Analytical flow cytometry was used to check the purity and quantity of every magnetically sorted T cell population. From each sorted fraction, genomic DNA was isolated and quantified by UV absorbance on a Nanodrop 2000c.

This receptor was identified in a man between 18 and 35 years old in good health. The chain was built from TRBV4-1 and TRBJ1-2, and TRBD1 aligns with 7 junction nucleotides. What was sequenced was naive CD4+ T cells sorted from blood. The sample's cell subset or site, from its label and the paper: CD45RA+ positively selected. The DNA sequence is given as TGCGCCAGCAGCCGTGACAGGGAAAAGCCCTATGGCTACACCTTC. Protein translation: CASSRDREKPYGYTF.